The rows below give T cell receptor beta chains drawn from one sample of a study of PD-1 blockade in classical Hodgkin lymphoma. Clones were read by immunoSEQ multiplex PCR, and TCRdb kept only the in-frame ones, dropping some. The profile shows fewer than 8,500 clones, about four fifths of them singletons. The sequencing sample was made of peripheral blood mononuclear cells (PBMCs). These receptors all come from a human donor with classical Hodgkin lymphoma. Both conserved end residues are part of each CDR3. The order of the fields is V gene, J gene, D gene, CDR3 DNA, CDR3 protein. A D gene is named only where the DNA matches it firmly.

TRBV2	TRBJ1-1	NA	TGTGCCAGCAGTGACGAAAGGGGCACTGAAGCTTTCTTT	CASSDERGTEAFF
TRBV19	TRBJ2-1	TRBD2	TGTGCCAGTAGTATGGTCCCTAGCGGGGGAGAGCAGTTCTTC	CASSMVPSGGEQFF
TRBV11-3	TRBJ2-2	NA	TGTGCCAGCAGCTTAGATGAGCAGGGAACCACCGGGGAGCTGTTTTTT	CASSLDEQGTTGELFF
TRBV2	TRBJ1-2	TRBD1	TGTGCCAGCATAGAAGACAGGGGGCTCCCTTATGGCTACACCTTC	CASIEDRGLPYGYTF
TRBV5-1	TRBJ2-3	NA	TGCGCCAGCAGCGACCCACTAGAGGCAGGGGATACGCAGTATTTT	CASSDPLEAGDTQYF
TRBV5-1	TRBJ2-1	NA	TGCGCCAGCAGCTTGGCCGGGCAGTACAATGAGCAGTTCTTC	CASSLAGQYNEQFF
TRBV19	TRBJ2-7	NA	TGTGCCAGTAGTGACGGGACGGACTTATCCTACGAGCAGTACTTC	CASSDGTDLSYEQYF
TRBV30	TRBJ2-7	TRBD1	TGTGCCTGGAGTCATCCCCGGACAGGCCCCTCCTACGAGCAGTACTTC	CAWSHPRTGPSYEQYF
TRBV6-6	TRBJ2-3	NA	TGTGCCAGCAGTTACTCGGACCAGGGGGGGGATACGCAGTATTTT	CASSYSDQGGDTQYF
TRBV4-1	TRBJ2-7	TRBD1	TGCGCCAGCAGCCAAGATAGGCGGACAGGGGCCTACGAGCAGTACTTC	CASSQDRRTGAYEQYF